These T cell receptor beta chains were read from a single sample in a study of memory CD4+ T cells and cytomegalovirus serostatus. TCRdb's copy holds only in-frame clones and misses some; the assay was immunoSEQ multiplex PCR. The repertoire holds approximately 61,000 clones, with 60% to 85% as singletons. What was sequenced was memory CD4+ T cells from blood. Receptor source: an adult in good health and CMV-seronegative. Some clones in this sample may be carry-over from other donors' samples. Each CDR3 is given with its conserved first and last residue. Fields, in order: V gene, clone size, CDR3 length, J gene, CDR3 protein. Size values are once, few and many counts, or a class for expanded clones, and some rows have none.

TRBV2	NA	15	TRBJ2-1	CASSVGLAGYNEQFF
TRBV7-2	once	15	TRBJ1-5	CASALYRDSNQPQHF
TRBV11-2	NA	18	TRBJ1-3	CASSPRAQTGGRGNTIYF
TRBV18	NA	16	TRBJ1-5	CASSPGWGQGRQPQHF
TRBV30	NA	11	TRBJ2-7	CAWAQGDEQYF
TRBV4-3	few	21	TRBJ2-3	CASSQGLAGGRLNFSTDTQYF
TRBV18	once	16	TRBJ1-2	CASSPPSTGGYYGYTF
TRBV6-5	NA	16	TRBJ1-1	CASSYSFIRANTEAFF
TRBV18	few	15	TRBJ1-6	CASSPNGPYNSPLHF
TRBV4-3	NA	13	TRBJ2-3	CASSQVLPDTQYF
TRBV7-2	once	14	TRBJ1-6	CASSLVVRDSPLHF
TRBV4-2	NA	15	TRBJ2-3	CASSQALRGTDTQYF
TRBV7-9	NA	13	TRBJ1-5	CASSSQGAQPQHF